The 10 T cell receptor beta chains listed next were all sequenced from one sample in a study of blood T cell repertoires in COVID-19. Assay: immunoSEQ multiplex PCR; the TCRdb copy retains only in-frame clones and omits some. The data show more than 350,000 clones, roughly 88% seen once. Sequenced sample: PBMCs or T cells enriched from blood (not recorded which). The source is a woman between 18 and 29 years old who had been exposed to COVID-19.

The chain recombines TRBV5-6 with TRBJ1-4, with 10 bases lining up with TRBD1. The trim removed 0 bases at V and 6 bases at J, leaving 2 bases unmatched. The V gene's germline CDR1 is SGHDT and CDR2 YYEEEE. The CDR3 runs to 15 residues. CDR3: CASSLVGTGDEKLFF. The DNA of the CDR3 is TGTGCCAGCAGCTTGGTGGGGACAGGGGATGAAAAACTGTTTTTT.

The chain uses TRBV24-1 and TRBJ2-7; 8 bases agree with TRBD2. With 6 bases clipped from V and 5 bases from J, the junction kept 5 bases outside the gene matches. CDR3 length: 13 amino acids. CDR1 and CDR2 (germline): KGHDR, SFDVKD. DNA of the CDR3: TGTGCCACCAGTACTAGCGGCCTCGACGAGCAGTACTTC. It specifies CATSTSGLDEQYF.

This chain links TRBV27 with TRBJ2-7; TRBD2 aligns across 10 bases. Germline-derived CDR1 and CDR2 are MNHEY and SMNVEV (reference sequence). V was pared by 6 bases and J by 5 bases, with 13 bases of the junction left unmatched. The CDR3 loop spans 16 amino acids. In DNA form, the CDR3 reads TGTGCCAGCAGGAGTTTCTCGAGCGGGGGGGCCCACGAGCAGTACTTC. The encoded protein is CASRSFSSGGAHEQYF.

The genes are TRBV9 and TRBJ2-3; 7 bases match TRBD1. Germline CDR1 SGDLS, CDR2 YYNGEE. V shed 4 bases and J 2 bases; nucleotides not matched to a gene: 7. This CDR3 region has 15 residues. The CDR3 loop is CASSYRGSDTDTQYF. The CDR3 region has the DNA TGTGCCAGCAGCTACAGGGGCTCCGACACAGATACGCAGTATTTT. The whole variable domain, remainder taken from reference TRBV9 and TRBJ2-3, is DSGVTQTPKHLITATGQRVTLRCSPRSGDLSVYWYQQSLDQGLQFLIQYYNGEERAKGNILERFSAQQFPDLHSELNLSSLELGDSALYFCASSYRGSDTDTQYFGPGTRLTVL.

The chain uses TRBV29-1 and TRBJ2-3, with TRBD1 as a possible D gene (5 bases). From germline, CDR1 is SQVTM and CDR2 ANQGSEA. The CDR3 runs to 13 residues. Trimming cost V 8 bases and J 5 bases, with 17 bases left between them. The CDR3, as DNA: TGCAGCTCAGGACACCTCCCCGGAGATACGCAGTATTTT. Amino acid sequence: CSSGHLPGDTQYF.

This clone appeared a few times. The rearrangement joins TRBV2 to TRBJ1-6, with 9 nucleotides matching TRBD1. With V trimmed by 8 bases and J by 10 bases, 6 bases remained unmatched. Germline-derived CDR1 and CDR2 are SNHLY and FYNNEI. CDR3 length equals 13 residues. The CDR3 is CASWGQGRSPLHF. CDR3 nucleotides: TGTGCCAGCTGGGGACAGGGAAGGTCACCCCTCCACTTT.

The chain links TRBV10-3 to TRBJ1-6; 9 bases match TRBD1. The CDR3 loop spans 15 amino acids. Germline V gene data show CDR1 as ENHRY and CDR2 as SYGVKD. Unmatched junction bases numbered 5, after V lost 2 bases and J lost 9 bases. The CDR3 bases are TGTGCCATCAGTGAGACCGGGACAGGGAGTTCACCCCTCCACTTT. Translation gives CAISETGTGSSPLHF.

The chain couples TRBV6-5 to TRBJ2-5; no definite D call. This CDR3 has 14 residues. Germline assignment: CDR1 MNHEY and CDR2 SVGAGI. V was shortened by 4 bases and J by 2 bases, with 11 bases between the two germline ends. The CDR3 reads CASSLVQFQETQYF. The CDR3 bases are TGTGCCAGCAGTTTAGTACAGTTTCAAGAGACCCAGTACTTC.

This rearrangement joins TRBV5-4 to TRBJ2-1; 7 bases are shared with TRBD2. The CDR3 loop spans 16 amino acids. Germline V gene sequence: CDR1 SGHNT, CDR2 YYREEE (reference sequence). V was clipped by 4 bases and J by 3 bases; unmatched bases: 10. In DNA, the CDR3 is TGTGCCAGCAGCCCTAACCTAGCGGCGAACTACAATGAGCAGTTCTTC. Encoded protein: CASSPNLAANYNEQFF.

The rearrangement joins TRBV5-1 to TRBJ1-4; D remains unclear. The V end was cut by 5 bases, the J end by 3 bases, with 11 bases between. The CDR3 length is 14 residues. CDR1 SGHRS and CDR2 YFSETQ come from the germline V gene. The CDR3 bases are TGCGCCAGCAGGGTTGGGCAGGCTAATGAAAAACTGTTTTTT. Translating gives CASRVGQANEKLFF.